This is a list of T cell receptor beta chains from one sample in a study of blood T cells in healthy people across ages. TCRdb reanalysed the 5' RACE reads using MiXCR and keeps one entry per CDR3 protein. The sample includes about 1 million distinct CDR3 sequences, 35% to 50% of them seen just once. Sequencing was carried out using blood. Source of these receptors: a woman in her fifties or sixties in good health. Both conserved end residues are part of each CDR3. The order of the fields is clone size, D gene, V gene, J gene, CDR3 DNA, CDR3 protein. The D gene is left open where the match is weak. Size is omitted from some rows. Given values are once, few, many or a class for expanded clones.

>NA|NA|TRBV14|TRBJ1-6
TGTGCCAGCAGCCAAGAGGTCCAGAATTCACCCCTCCACTTT
CASSQEVQNSPLHF
>NA|NA|TRBV2|TRBJ1-4
TGTGCCAGCAGGGACCTTAATGAAAAACTGTTTTTT
CASRDLNEKLFF
>few|TRBD1|TRBV10-3|TRBJ2-1
TGTGCTCATAGCCCGGGACAGGGGTACAATGAGCAGTTCTTC
CAHSPGQGYNEQFF
>NA|NA|TRBV12-3/TRBV12-4|TRBJ1-1
TGTGCCAGCAGACCTACAGGCTCCGCGAACACTGAAGCTTTCTTT
CASRPTGSANTEAFF
>few|TRBD1|TRBV28|TRBJ1-5
TGTGCCAGCAGTTTATGGGTGGACAGGGAGAATCAGCCCCAGCATTTT
CASSLWVDRENQPQHF
>NA|NA|TRBV20-1|TRBJ2-5
TGCAGTGCCACAGGGAGTTTGGGGGAGGGCCAAGAGACCCAGTACTTC
CSATGSLGEGQETQYF
>few|TRBD2|TRBV10-3|TRBJ2-3
TGTGCCATCAGGACTAGCGGGAGTGCGTCAGATACGCAGTATTTT
CAIRTSGSASDTQYF
>few|TRBD2|TRBV7-9|TRBJ2-1
TGTGCCAGCAGCTTAATCTCTAGCGGGAGTGGTTCTGAGCAGTTCTTC
CASSLISSGSGSEQFF
>few|TRBD2|TRBV7-9|TRBJ2-1
TGTGCCAGCAGCGAGGGAGGGACTAGCGGGACGATCTACAATGAGCAGTTCTTC
CASSEGGTSGTIYNEQFF
>NA|TRBD1|TRBV3-1|TRBJ2-7
TGTGCCAGCAGCCCGGAGACAGGGTTCTACGACCAGTACTTC
CASSPETGFYDQYF
>few|NA|TRBV27|TRBJ2-1
TGTGCCACTTCGGTGAGCTCCTACAATGAGCAGTTCTTC
CATSVSSYNEQFF
>NA|TRBD1|TRBV11-1|TRBJ1-2
TGTGCCAGCAGCCTCGGGCAGGGGGGTGTCTATGGCTACACCTTC
CASSLGQGGVYGYTF
>NA|NA|TRBV7-8|TRBJ2-3
TGTGCCAGCAGCTTTTGGACAGATACGCAGTATTTT
CASSFWTDTQYF
>few|TRBD1|TRBV12-3/TRBV12-4|TRBJ2-7
TGTGCCAGCAGTTTAAGGTTTCGGGACAGGGGGTTTTACGAGCAGTACTTC
CASSLRFRDRGFYEQYF
>NA|TRBD2|TRBV7-2|TRBJ2-7
TGTGCCAGCAGCGTAGGGGGTACTAGCGGTGAGCAGTACTTC
CASSVGGTSGEQYF
>few|TRBD2|TRBV5-1|TRBJ2-5
TGCGCCAGCAGCTTGGGACTAGCGGGGTCTTTTGAGCAGTACTTC
CASSLGLAGSFEQYF
>NA|TRBD2|TRBV5-1|TRBJ2-7
TGCGCCAGCAGCTCGACTAGCGGGAACGCCTACGAGCAGTACTTC
CASSSTSGNAYEQYF
>NA|NA|TRBV12-3/TRBV12-4|TRBJ2-3
TGTGCCAGCTTTCATATTGGGACCACAGATACGCAGTATTTT
CASFHIGTTDTQYF
>NA|NA|TRBV7-3|TRBJ2-1
TGTGCCAGCAGCAGGGGGACCACCTATGAGCAGTTCTTC
CASSRGTTYEQFF
>few|TRBD1|TRBV28|TRBJ1-6
TGTGCCAGTGCGACAGGGCCCGTTTATTCACCCCTCCACTTT
CASATGPVYSPLHF
>NA|NA|TRBV10-3|TRBJ2-2
TGTGCCATCAGTGATAGCGGTAGCGGGGAGCTGTTTTTT
CAISDSGSGELFF
>NA|NA|TRBV7-3|TRBJ1-5
TGTGCCAGCAGCTTATACAGCTTCCAGCCCCAGCATTTT
CASSLYSFQPQHF
>few|TRBD2|TRBV5-5|TRBJ2-7
TGTGCCAGCAGCTCAACCCGGACTAGCGCCAACTCCTACGAGCAGTACTTC
CASSSTRTSANSYEQYF
>few|NA|TRBV29-1|TRBJ2-7
TGCAGCGTTGGAGGGGGGGGCGGTTACGAGCAGTACTTC
CSVGGGGGYEQYF
>many|TRBD2|TRBV20-1|TRBJ2-1
TGCAGTGCTAGAACGCTAGCGGGAGGGCGGACCTACAATGAGCAGTTCTTC
CSARTLAGGRTYNEQFF
>NA|TRBD2|TRBV6-1|TRBJ2-1
TGTGCCAGCAGGGTAGCGGGAGTCGAGCAGTTCTTC
CASRVAGVEQFF
>NA|NA|TRBV27|TRBJ2-3
TGTGCCAGCAGTTCCCGACAGGAGATGACAGATACGCAGTATTTT
CASSSRQEMTDTQYF
>few|TRBD1|TRBV27|TRBJ1-6
TGTGCCAGCAGTTTTCAGGGGGCACCCCTCCACTTT
CASSFQGAPLHF
>NA|NA|TRBV12-3/TRBV12-4|TRBJ1-2
TGTGCCAGTTCCCCCGTTCGGACAGTGGGTGGCTACACCTTC
CASSPVRTVGGYTF
>few|NA|TRBV9|TRBJ2-1
TGTGCCAGCAGCGTAGTGGTGGGGATGAACAATGAGCAGTTCTTC
CASSVVVGMNNEQFF